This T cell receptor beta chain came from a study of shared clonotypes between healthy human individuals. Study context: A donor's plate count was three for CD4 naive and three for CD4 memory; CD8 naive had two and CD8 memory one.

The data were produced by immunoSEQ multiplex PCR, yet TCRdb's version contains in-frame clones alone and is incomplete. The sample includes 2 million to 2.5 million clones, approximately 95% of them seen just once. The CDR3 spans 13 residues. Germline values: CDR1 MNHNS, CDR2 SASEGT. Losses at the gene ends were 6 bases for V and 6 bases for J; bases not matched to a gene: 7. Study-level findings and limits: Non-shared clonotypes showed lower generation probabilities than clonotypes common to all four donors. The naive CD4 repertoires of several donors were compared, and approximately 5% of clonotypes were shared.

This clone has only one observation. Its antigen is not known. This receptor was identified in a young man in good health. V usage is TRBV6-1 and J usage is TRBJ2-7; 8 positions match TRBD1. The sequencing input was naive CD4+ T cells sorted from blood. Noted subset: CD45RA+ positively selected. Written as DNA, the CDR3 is TGTGCCAGCAGGTACAGGGGGAGGCTCGAGCAGTACTTC. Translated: CASRYRGRLEQYF.